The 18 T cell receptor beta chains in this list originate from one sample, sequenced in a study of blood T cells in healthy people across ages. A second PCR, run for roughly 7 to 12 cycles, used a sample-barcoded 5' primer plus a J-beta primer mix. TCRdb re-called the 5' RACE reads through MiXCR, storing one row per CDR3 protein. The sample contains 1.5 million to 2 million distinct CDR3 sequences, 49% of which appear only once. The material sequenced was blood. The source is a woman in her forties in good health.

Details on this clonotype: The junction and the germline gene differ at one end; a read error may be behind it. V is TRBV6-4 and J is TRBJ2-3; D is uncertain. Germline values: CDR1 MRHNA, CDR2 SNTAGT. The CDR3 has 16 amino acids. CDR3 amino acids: CASSVLSGSSTDTQYF. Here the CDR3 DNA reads TGCGCCAGCAGTGTCCTATCCGGTTCTAGCACAGATACGCAGTATTTT.

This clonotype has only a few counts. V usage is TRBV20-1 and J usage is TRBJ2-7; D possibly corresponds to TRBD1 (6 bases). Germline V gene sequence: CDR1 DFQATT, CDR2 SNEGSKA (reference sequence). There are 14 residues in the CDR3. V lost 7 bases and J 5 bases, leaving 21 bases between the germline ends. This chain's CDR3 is CSVNRPGAGDEQYF. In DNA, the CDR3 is TGCAGTGTTAATAGACCCGGAGCAGGGGACGAGCAGTACTTC.

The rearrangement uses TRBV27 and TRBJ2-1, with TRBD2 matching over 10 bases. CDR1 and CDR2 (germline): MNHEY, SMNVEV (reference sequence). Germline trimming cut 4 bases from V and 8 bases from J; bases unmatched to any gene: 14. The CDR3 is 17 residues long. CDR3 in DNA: TGTGCCAGCAGTTCCCCTTTCAGCGGGGGGGCCTATGATGAGCAGTTCTTC. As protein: CASSSPFSGGAYDEQFF.

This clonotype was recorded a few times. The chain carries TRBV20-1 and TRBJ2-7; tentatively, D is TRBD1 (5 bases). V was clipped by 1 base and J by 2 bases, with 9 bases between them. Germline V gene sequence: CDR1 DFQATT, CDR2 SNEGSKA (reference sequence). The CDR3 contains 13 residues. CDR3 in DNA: TGCAGTGCTAGAGTTGACAGCGCCTACGAGCAGTACTTC. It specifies CSARVDSAYEQYF.

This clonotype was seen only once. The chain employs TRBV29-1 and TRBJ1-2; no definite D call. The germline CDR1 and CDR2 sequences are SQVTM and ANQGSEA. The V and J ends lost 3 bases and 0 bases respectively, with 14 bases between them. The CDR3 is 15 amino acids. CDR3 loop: CSVDSGTTANYGYTF. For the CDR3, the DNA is TGCAGCGTTGACTCTGGAACGACCGCTAACTATGGCTACACCTTC. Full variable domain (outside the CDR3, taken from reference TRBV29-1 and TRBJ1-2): SAVISQKPSRDICQRGTSLTIQCQVDSQVTMMFWYRQQPGQSLTLIATANQGSEATYESGFVIDKFPISRPNLTFSTLTVSNMSPEDSSIYLCSVDSGTTANYGYTFGSGTRLTVV.

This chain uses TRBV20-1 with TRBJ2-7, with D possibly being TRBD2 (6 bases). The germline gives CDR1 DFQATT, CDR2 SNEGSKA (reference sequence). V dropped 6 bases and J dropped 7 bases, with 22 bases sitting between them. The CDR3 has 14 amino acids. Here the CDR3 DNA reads TGCAGTGCAGCTGGAAGGACGGACTACAATGAGCAGTACTTC. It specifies CSAAGRTDYNEQYF.

The CDR3 loop reads CASSLIDGGADGEQYF. Written as DNA, the CDR3 is TGTGCCAGCAGCTTGATTGACGGGGGCGCGGACGGCGAGCAGTACTTC. V and J are TRBV5-4 and TRBJ2-4, with D perhaps assigned TRBD1 or TRBD2 (6 bases each). Matching the DNA end better, TRBJ2-7 makes the J call doubtful. There are 16 residues in the CDR3. Germline V gene sequence: CDR1 SGHNT, CDR2 YYREEE (reference sequence).

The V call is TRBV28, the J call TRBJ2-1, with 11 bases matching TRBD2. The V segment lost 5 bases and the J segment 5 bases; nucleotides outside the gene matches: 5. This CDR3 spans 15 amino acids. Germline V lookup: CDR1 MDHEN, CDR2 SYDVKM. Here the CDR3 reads CASSTFSGGDNEQFF. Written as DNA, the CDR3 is TGTGCCAGCAGTACCTTTAGCGGGGGGGACAATGAGCAGTTCTTC.

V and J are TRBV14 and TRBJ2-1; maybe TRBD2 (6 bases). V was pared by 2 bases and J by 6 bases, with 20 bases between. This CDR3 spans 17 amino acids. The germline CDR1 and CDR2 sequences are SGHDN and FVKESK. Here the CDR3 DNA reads TGTGCCAGCAGCCAACACTGGGCGGGGCTAACCATCAATGAGCAGTTCTTC. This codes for CASSQHWAGLTINEQFF.

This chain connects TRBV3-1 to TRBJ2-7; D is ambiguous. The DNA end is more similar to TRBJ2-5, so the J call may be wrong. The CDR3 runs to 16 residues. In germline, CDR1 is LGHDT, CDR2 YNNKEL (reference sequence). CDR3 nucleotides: TGTGCCAGCAGCCCAAAGGGTCCGGCGAGACAAGAGACCCAGTACTTC. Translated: CASSPKGPARQETQYF.

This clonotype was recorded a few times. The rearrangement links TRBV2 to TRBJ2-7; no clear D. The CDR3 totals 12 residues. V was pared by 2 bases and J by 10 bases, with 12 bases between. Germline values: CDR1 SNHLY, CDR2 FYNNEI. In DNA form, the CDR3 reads TGTGCCAGCAGTGAACCTACCCCAGCCCAGTACTTC. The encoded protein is CASSEPTPAQYF.

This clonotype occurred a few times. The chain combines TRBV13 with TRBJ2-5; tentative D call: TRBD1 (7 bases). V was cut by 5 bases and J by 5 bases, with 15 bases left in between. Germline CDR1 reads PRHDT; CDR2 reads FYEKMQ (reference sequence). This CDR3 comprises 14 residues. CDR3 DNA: TGTGCCAGCAGCCTAAAGACAGGGAGGGAGACCCAGTACTTC. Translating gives CASSLKTGRETQYF.

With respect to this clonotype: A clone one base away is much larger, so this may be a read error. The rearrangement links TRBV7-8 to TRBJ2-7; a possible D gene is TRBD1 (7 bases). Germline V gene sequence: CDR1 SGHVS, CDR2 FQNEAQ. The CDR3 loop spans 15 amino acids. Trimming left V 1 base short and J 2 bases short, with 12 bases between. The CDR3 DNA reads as TGTGCCAGCAGCTTAGAGGAGGGGGCCGCCTACGAGCAGTACTTC. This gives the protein CASSLEEGAAYEQYF.

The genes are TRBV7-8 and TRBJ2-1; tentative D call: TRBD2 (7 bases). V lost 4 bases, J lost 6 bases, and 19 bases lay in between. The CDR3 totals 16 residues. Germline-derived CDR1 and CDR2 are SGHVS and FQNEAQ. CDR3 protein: CASSSGGLIPPNEQFF. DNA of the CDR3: TGTGCCAGCAGCTCCGGGGGGCTCATACCCCCCAATGAGCAGTTCTTC.

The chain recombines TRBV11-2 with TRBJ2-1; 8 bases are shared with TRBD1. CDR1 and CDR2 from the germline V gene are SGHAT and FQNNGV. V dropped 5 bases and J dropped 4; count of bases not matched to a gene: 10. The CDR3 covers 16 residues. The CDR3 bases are TGTGCCAGCAGCACCGAGACAGGGGCGGTTTACAATGAGCAGTTCTTC. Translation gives CASSTETGAVYNEQFF.

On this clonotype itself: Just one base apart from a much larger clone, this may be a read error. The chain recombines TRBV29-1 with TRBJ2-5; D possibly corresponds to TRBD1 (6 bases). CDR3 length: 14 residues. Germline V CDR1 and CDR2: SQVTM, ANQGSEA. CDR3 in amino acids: CRVEVDRYQETQYF. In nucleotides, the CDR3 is TGCAGAGTTGAAGTTGACAGGTACCAAGAGACCCAGTACTTC.

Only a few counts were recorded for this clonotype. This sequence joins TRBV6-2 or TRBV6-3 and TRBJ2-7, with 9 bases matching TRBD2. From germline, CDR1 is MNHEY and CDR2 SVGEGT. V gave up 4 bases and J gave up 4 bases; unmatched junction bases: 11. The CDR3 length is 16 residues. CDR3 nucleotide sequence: TGTGCCAGCAGTTCCCACCGGACTAGCGCGCTTTACGAGCAGTACTTC. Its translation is CASSSHRTSALYEQYF.

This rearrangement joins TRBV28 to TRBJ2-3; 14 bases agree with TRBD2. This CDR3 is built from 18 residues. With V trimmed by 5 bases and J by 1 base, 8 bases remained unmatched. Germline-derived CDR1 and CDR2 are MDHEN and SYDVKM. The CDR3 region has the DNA TGTGCCAGCAGTCCTACAGGACTAGCGGGGGGACGCACAGATACGCAGTATTTT. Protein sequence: CASSPTGLAGGRTDTQYF. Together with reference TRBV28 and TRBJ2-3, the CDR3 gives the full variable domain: DVKVTQSSRYLVKRTGEKVFLECVQDMDHENMFWYRQDPGLGLRLIYFSYDVKMKEKGDIPEGYSVSREKKERFSLILESASTNQTSMYLCASSPTGLAGGRTDTQYFGPGTRLTVL.